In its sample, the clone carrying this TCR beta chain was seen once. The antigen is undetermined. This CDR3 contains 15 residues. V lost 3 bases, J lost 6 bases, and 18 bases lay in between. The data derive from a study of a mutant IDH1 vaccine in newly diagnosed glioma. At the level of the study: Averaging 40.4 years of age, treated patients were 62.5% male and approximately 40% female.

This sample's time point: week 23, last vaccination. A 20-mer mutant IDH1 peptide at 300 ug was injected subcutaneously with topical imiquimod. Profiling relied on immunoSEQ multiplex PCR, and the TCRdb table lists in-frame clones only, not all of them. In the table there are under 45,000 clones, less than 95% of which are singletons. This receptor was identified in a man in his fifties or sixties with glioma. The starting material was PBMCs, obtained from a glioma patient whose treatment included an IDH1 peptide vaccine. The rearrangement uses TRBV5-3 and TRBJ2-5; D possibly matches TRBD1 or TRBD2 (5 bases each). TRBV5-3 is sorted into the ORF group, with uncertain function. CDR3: CARSSNKGAGKTQYF. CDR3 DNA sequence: TGTGCCAGAAGCTCCAATAAGGGAGCAGGGAAGACCCAGTACTTC.